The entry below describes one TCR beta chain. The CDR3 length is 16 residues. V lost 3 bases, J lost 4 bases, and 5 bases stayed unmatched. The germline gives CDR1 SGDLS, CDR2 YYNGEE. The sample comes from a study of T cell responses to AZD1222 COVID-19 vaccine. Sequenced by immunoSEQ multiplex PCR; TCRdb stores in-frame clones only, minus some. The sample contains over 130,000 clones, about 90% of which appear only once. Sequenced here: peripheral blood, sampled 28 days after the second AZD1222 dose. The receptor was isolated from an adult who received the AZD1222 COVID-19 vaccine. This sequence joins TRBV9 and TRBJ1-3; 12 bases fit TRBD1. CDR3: CASSAGDRGRGNTIYF. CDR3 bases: TGTGCCAGCAGCGCTGGGGACAGGGGGCGCGGAAACACCATATATTTT.